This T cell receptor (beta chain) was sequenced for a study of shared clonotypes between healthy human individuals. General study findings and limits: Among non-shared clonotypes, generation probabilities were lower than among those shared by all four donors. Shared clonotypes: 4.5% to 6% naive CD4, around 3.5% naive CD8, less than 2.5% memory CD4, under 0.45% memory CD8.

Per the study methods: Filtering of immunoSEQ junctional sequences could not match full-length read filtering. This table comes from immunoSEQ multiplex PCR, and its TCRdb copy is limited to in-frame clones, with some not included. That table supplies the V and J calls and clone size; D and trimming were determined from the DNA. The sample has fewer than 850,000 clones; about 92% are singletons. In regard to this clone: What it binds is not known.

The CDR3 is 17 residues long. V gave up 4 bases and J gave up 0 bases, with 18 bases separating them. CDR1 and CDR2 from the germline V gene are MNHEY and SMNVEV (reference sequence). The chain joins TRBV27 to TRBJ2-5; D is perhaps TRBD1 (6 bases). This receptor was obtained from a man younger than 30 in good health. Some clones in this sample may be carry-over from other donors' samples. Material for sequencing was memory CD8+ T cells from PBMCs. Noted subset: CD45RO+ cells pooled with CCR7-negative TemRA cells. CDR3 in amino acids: CASSSHPSQGNQETQYF. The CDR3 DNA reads TGTGCCAGCAGTTCACACCCCTCACAGGGCAACCAAGAGACCCAGTACTTC.